This is a list of T cell receptor beta chains from one sample in a study of metastatic and nonmetastatic thyroid tumors. TCRdb reprocessed the PCR reads using MiXCR. Of some 50,000 clones in the sample, 22% were seen once. What was sequenced was blood. Receptor source: a male donor with papillary thyroid cancer or a benign thyroid nodule (not recorded which). Some clones in this sample may be carry-over from other donors' samples. The CDR3 runs from the conserved cysteine through the conserved F or W. A D gene is named only where the DNA matches it firmly. Size is stated for part of the rows, as once, few or many counts, or as a class when the clone is expanded.

CDR3 protein: CASRRGADQPQHF
CDR3 DNA: TGTGCCAGCAGACGGGGGGCTGATCAGCCCCAGCATTTT
V gene: TRBV12-3/TRBV12-4
D gene: -
clone size: many
J gene: TRBJ1-5

CDR3 protein: CSARGENTGELFF
CDR3 DNA: TGCAGTGCTAGAGGGGAAAACACCGGGGAGCTGTTTTTT
V gene: TRBV20-1
D gene: -
clone size: many
J gene: TRBJ2-2

CDR3 protein: CASSLGLAPDTQYF
CDR3 DNA: TGTGCCAGCAGCTTAGGGCTAGCCCCAGATACGCAGTATTTT
V gene: TRBV7-3
D gene: -
clone size: -
J gene: TRBJ2-3

CDR3 protein: CASSLRFGSTGQGSYGYTF
CDR3 DNA: TGTGCCAGCAGCTTAAGGTTCGGTAGTACGGGACAGGGGTCCTATGGCTACACCTTC
V gene: TRBV7-3
D gene: TRBD1
clone size: many
J gene: TRBJ1-2

CDR3 protein: CASSELAGAIPYEQYF
CDR3 DNA: TGTGCCAGCAGTGAACTAGCGGGAGCCATCCCCTACGAGCAGTACTTC
V gene: TRBV6-1
D gene: TRBD2
clone size: many
J gene: TRBJ2-7

CDR3 protein: CASSFTFPGPVQNQPQHF
CDR3 DNA: TGTGCCAGCAGCTTCACATTTCCGGGACCCGTACAAAATCAGCCCCAGCATTTT
V gene: TRBV7-9
D gene: -
clone size: many
J gene: TRBJ1-5

CDR3 protein: CASSFGLYTEAFF
CDR3 DNA: TGTGCCAGCAGCTTCGGACTGTACACTGAAGCTTTCTTT
V gene: TRBV5-6
D gene: -
clone size: many
J gene: TRBJ1-1

CDR3 protein: CASRNGRAFSTNEKLFF
CDR3 DNA: TGTGCCAGCAGGAACGGCAGGGCCTTTTCAACTAATGAAAAACTGTTTTTT
V gene: TRBV6-1
D gene: -
clone size: many
J gene: TRBJ1-4

CDR3 protein: CASSPALLPQGGEKLFF
CDR3 DNA: TGTGCCAGCAGTCCCGCCTTGCTCCCCCAGGGGGGTGAAAAACTGTTTTTT
V gene: TRBV12-3/TRBV12-4
D gene: TRBD1
clone size: few
J gene: TRBJ1-4

CDR3 protein: CASSQVLHEQFF
CDR3 DNA: TGTGCCAGCAGCCAAGTTCTCCATGAGCAGTTCTTC
V gene: TRBV3-1
D gene: -
clone size: many
J gene: TRBJ2-1

CDR3 protein: CASSFRVGPEPMNTEAFF
CDR3 DNA: TGTGCCAGCAGTTTTCGTGTGGGGCCGGAACCCATGAACACTGAAGCTTTCTTT
V gene: TRBV12-3/TRBV12-4
D gene: -
clone size: few
J gene: TRBJ1-1

CDR3 protein: CASSQARGGRGYEQYF
CDR3 DNA: TGTGCCAGCAGCCAAGCTCGAGGGGGGAGAGGGTACGAGCAGTACTTC
V gene: TRBV3-1
D gene: -
clone size: -
J gene: TRBJ2-7

CDR3 protein: CASSSTGLGYTF
CDR3 DNA: TGTGCCAGCAGCTCGACAGGCTTGGGCTACACCTTC
V gene: TRBV7-9
D gene: -
clone size: many
J gene: TRBJ1-2

CDR3 protein: CASSPRLAGVRHNEQFF
CDR3 DNA: TGTGCCAGCAGCCCAAGACTAGCGGGAGTACGGCACAATGAGCAGTTCTTC
V gene: TRBV7-9
D gene: TRBD2
clone size: many
J gene: TRBJ2-1

CDR3 protein: CASSLTGGLETQYF
CDR3 DNA: TGTGCCAGCAGTTTGACAGGGGGGTTGGAGACCCAGTACTTC
V gene: TRBV6-1
D gene: TRBD1
clone size: -
J gene: TRBJ2-5

CDR3 protein: CASNLRATVGYGYTF
CDR3 DNA: TGTGCCAGCAACCTACGGGCAACAGTAGGGTATGGCTACACCTTC
V gene: TRBV6-4
D gene: -
clone size: few
J gene: TRBJ1-2

CDR3 protein: CASKAGGDTDTQYF
CDR3 DNA: TGTGCCAGCAAGGCGGGGGGGGACACAGATACGCAGTATTTT
V gene: TRBV6-1
D gene: TRBD2
clone size: -
J gene: TRBJ2-3

CDR3 protein: CASSWARGKLRAEAFF
CDR3 DNA: TGTGCCAGCAGCTGGGCTCGGGGGAAACTTCGGGCTGAAGCTTTCTTT
V gene: TRBV11-2
D gene: -
clone size: many
J gene: TRBJ1-1

CDR3 protein: CASSETSGNTGELFF
CDR3 DNA: TGTGCCAGCAGTGAGACTAGCGGGAACACCGGGGAGCTGTTTTTT
V gene: TRBV6-1
D gene: TRBD2
clone size: -
J gene: TRBJ2-2

CDR3 protein: CASSDRDRYNSPLHF
CDR3 DNA: TGCGCCAGCAGTGACAGGGACCGCTATAATTCACCCCTCCACTTT
V gene: TRBV10-2
D gene: -
clone size: many
J gene: TRBJ1-6

CDR3 protein: CASSAGPWYEQYF
CDR3 DNA: TGTGCCAGCAGCGCCGGCCCCTGGTACGAGCAGTACTTC
V gene: TRBV9
D gene: -
clone size: -
J gene: TRBJ2-7

CDR3 protein: CASSFPRTRPREQYF
CDR3 DNA: TGTGCCAGCAGTTTCCCTAGGACACGTCCCAGGGAGCAGTACTTC
V gene: TRBV6-2/TRBV6-3
D gene: -
clone size: -
J gene: TRBJ2-7

CDR3 protein: CASRETSGEADTQYF
CDR3 DNA: TGTGCCAGCAGGGAGACTAGCGGGGAAGCAGATACGCAGTATTTT
V gene: TRBV6-2/TRBV6-3
D gene: TRBD2
clone size: -
J gene: TRBJ2-3

CDR3 protein: CASSLHGGNTEAFF
CDR3 DNA: TGTGCCAGCAGCTTACACGGGGGGAACACTGAAGCTTTCTTT
V gene: TRBV7-2
D gene: -
clone size: few
J gene: TRBJ1-1

CDR3 protein: CASSIVGQETQYF
CDR3 DNA: TGTGCCAGTAGTATAGTAGGGCAAGAGACCCAGTACTTC
V gene: TRBV19
D gene: -
clone size: many
J gene: TRBJ2-5

CDR3 protein: CASSPLTSGDTGELFF
CDR3 DNA: TGTGCCAGCAGCCCCTTAACTAGTGGGGACACCGGGGAGCTGTTTTTT
V gene: TRBV5-4
D gene: -
clone size: many
J gene: TRBJ2-2

CDR3 protein: CTSSPRGGGDEKLFF
CDR3 DNA: TGTACCAGCAGCCCACGTGGGGGGGGCGATGAAAAACTGTTTTTT
V gene: TRBV5-6
D gene: -
clone size: many
J gene: TRBJ1-4

CDR3 protein: CASRRGANEKLFF
CDR3 DNA: TGTGCCAGCCGGCGGGGGGCTAATGAAAAACTGTTTTTT
V gene: TRBV18
D gene: -
clone size: once
J gene: TRBJ1-4

CDR3 protein: CASSQENPPPLDEKLFF
CDR3 DNA: TGCGCCAGCAGCCAAGAAAACCCGCCTCCGTTGGATGAAAAACTGTTTTTT
V gene: TRBV4-1
D gene: -
clone size: -
J gene: TRBJ1-4